This is a list of T cell receptor beta chains from one sample in a study of OX40 agonist ivuxolimab in advanced cancers. Profiling relied on immunoSEQ multiplex PCR, and the TCRdb table lists in-frame clones only, not all of them. The table shows under 85,000 clones, with over 90% occurring only once. The sample here was CD4+ or CD8+ T cells sorted from blood, taken in a trial of the OX40 agonist ivuxolimab. These receptors were taken from an adult with an advanced solid tumor such as melanoma, head and neck, liver or kidney cancer. Each CDR3 is given with its conserved first and last residue. D genes are given only for firm matches. Size is omitted from some rows. Given values are once, few, many or a class for expanded clones.

>TRBV2|TRBJ1-1|NA|NA
TGTGCAGAAGGTGGGACACAGAACACTGAAGCTTTCTTT
CAEGGTQNTEAFF
>TRBV4-3|TRBJ2-5|once|NA
TGCGCCAGCAGCCAAGGGGTAGCCGGGACCCAGTACTTC
CASSQGVAGTQYF
>TRBV13|TRBJ2-7|NA|NA
TGTGCCAGCAGCTTGGGGCGATCACTCTACGAGCAGTACTTC
CASSLGRSLYEQYF
>TRBV5-4|TRBJ2-7|NA|NA
TGTGCCAGCAGCTCCTCTCAGGGTTGGGAGCAGTACTTC
CASSSSQGWEQYF
>TRBV9|TRBJ2-3|once|TRBD1
TGTGCCAGCAGCGTAGGGGACAGGGCCACAGATACGCAGTATTTT
CASSVGDRATDTQYF
>TRBV5-8|TRBJ2-1|NA|NA
TGTGCCAGCAGCTCATTAGCGGACCACAATGAGCAGTTCTTC
CASSSLADHNEQFF
>TRBV9|TRBJ1-5|NA|NA
TGTGCCAGCAGCGTAGGCCGGGACAGCAATCAGCCCCAGCATTTT
CASSVGRDSNQPQHF
>TRBV9|TRBJ1-5|NA|NA
TGTGCCAGCAGCGTAGCGGGGGGCGACCAGCCCCAGCATTTT
CASSVAGGDQPQHF
>TRBV5-1|TRBJ2-7|NA|NA
TGCGCCAGCAGCTTGGCTGTTGGGCAGGGCGCGGTAAGGGAGCAGTACTTC
CASSLAVGQGAVREQYF
>TRBV20-1|TRBJ2-7|NA|NA
TGCAGTGCTAGAGGCGGCGAGCAGTACTTC
CSARGGEQYF
>TRBV4-1|TRBJ2-7|NA|TRBD2
TGCGCCAGCAGCCCCGGGACTAGCGAACCCTACGAGCAGTACTTC
CASSPGTSEPYEQYF
>TRBV6-5|TRBJ1-4|NA|TRBD1
TGTGCCAGCAGAACAGGGGGCGAAAAACTGTTTTTT
CASRTGGEKLFF
>TRBV6-5|TRBJ2-5|once|NA
TGTGCCACCCAACGATGGGGGCGGGAGACCCAGTACTTC
CATQRWGRETQYF
>TRBV4-3|TRBJ1-6|NA|TRBD1
TGCGCCAGCAGCCAAGGAGGACAGGGAGGCTCACCCCTCCACTTT
CASSQGGQGGSPLHF
>TRBV29-1|TRBJ2-7|NA|NA
TGCAGCGTGGCTCTGGGAGCAGGGTACGAGCAGTACTTC
CSVALGAGYEQYF
>TRBV6-1|TRBJ1-2|NA|TRBD1
TGTGCCACCCTTACAGGGGGCGCTAACTATGGCTACACCTTC
CATLTGGANYGYTF
>TRBV6-5|TRBJ2-5|once|NA
TGTGCCAGCAGTGCTTCGGAAGAGACCCAGTACTTC
CASSASEETQYF
>TRBV27|TRBJ2-3|NA|NA
TGTGCCAGCACTAACAGACCGGATACGCAGTATTTT
CASTNRPDTQYF
>TRBV5-1|TRBJ2-7|NA|TRBD2
TGCGCCAGCAGCTTGGCCGATAGCGGGTACACCTACGAGCAGTACTTC
CASSLADSGYTYEQYF
>TRBV28|TRBJ2-1|NA|TRBD2
TGTGCCAGCAGTTTAGGAACTAGCGGGAACAATGAGCAGTTCTTC
CASSLGTSGNNEQFF
>TRBV4-1|TRBJ1-1|once|NA
TGCGCCAGCAGCCGTCAGGGCGACACTGAAGCTTTCTTT
CASSRQGDTEAFF
>TRBV28|TRBJ2-3|NA|NA
TGTGCCAGCACAGGACCCTACACAGATACGCAGTATTTT
CASTGPYTDTQYF
>TRBV6-1|TRBJ1-1|NA|NA
TGTGCCAGCAGTGTGGGGGCGTCCACTGAAGCTTTCTTT
CASSVGASTEAFF
>TRBV27|TRBJ2-3|NA|NA
TGTGCCAGCAGTTTTGGGTCGGAGCACACAGATACGCAGTATTTT
CASSFGSEHTDTQYF
>TRBV19|TRBJ1-2|few|TRBD1
TGTGCCAGTAGTTTATGGGACAGGGGGCGCGATGGCTACACCTTC
CASSLWDRGRDGYTF
>TRBV27|TRBJ1-1|NA|NA
TGTGCCAGCAGTTATAGCGTCAGTGGCACTGAAGCTTTCTTT
CASSYSVSGTEAFF
>TRBV5-6|TRBJ1-1|NA|NA
TGTGCCAGCAGCTTGGGATTCGGGCCTCCAGGGTGGAACACTGAAGCTTTCTTT
CASSLGFGPPGWNTEAFF
>TRBV7-8|TRBJ1-2|NA|NA
TGTGCCAGCAGCTTAGGGACAGACTATGGCTACACCTTC
CASSLGTDYGYTF